This T cell receptor (beta chain) is from a study of OX40 agonist ivuxolimab in advanced cancers. Study-level results: Low normalized clonal expansion also occurred in some nonresponding patients.

Only one count was recorded for this clone. The target antigen is unknown. Trimming removed 5 bases from V and 5 bases from J; junction bases left unmatched: 7. CDR3 length equals 17 residues. CDR1 and CDR2 from the germline V gene are SEHNR and FQNEAQ (reference sequence). The repertoire was sequenced with immunoSEQ multiplex PCR; TCRdb's copy has only in-frame clones and lacks some. The data hold more than 100,000 clones, with around nine tenths observed a single time. The sequencing here drew on CD4+ or CD8+ T cells sorted from blood, taken in a trial of the OX40 agonist ivuxolimab. The clonotype originates from an adult with an advanced solid tumor such as melanoma, head and neck, liver or kidney cancer. The genes are TRBV7-9 and TRBJ2-2; TRBD2 agrees at 14 bases. For the CDR3, the DNA is TGTGCCAGCAGCCCGGGACTAGCGGGAGTGGAGACCGGGGAGCTGTTTTTT. Its protein product is CASSPGLAGVETGELFF.